The 32 T cell receptor beta chains below were found in one sample sequenced in a study of T-cell memory formation after mild COVID-19. TCRdb fed the 5' RACE reads into MiXCR, producing one record per CDR3 protein. In the table there are 410,000 or so distinct CDR3 sequences, 23% of which are singletons. The sequenced sample was PBMCs or a T cell subset sorted from them (not recorded which). These receptors came from an adult woman who had mild COVID-19 (a few samples of this study predate the infection). Cell type and time point are not known.

The genes are TRBV6-5 and TRBJ2-2; D call uncertain. V gave up 2 bases and J gave up 2 bases, with 9 bases separating them. The CDR3 length is 15 residues. Germline V gene data show CDR1 as MNHEY and CDR2 as SVGAGI. CDR3 sequence reads: CASSYDLLNTGELFF. CDR3 coding DNA: TGTGCCAGCAGTTACGATCTCCTAAACACCGGGGAGCTGTTTTTT.

This clonotype was counted only a few times. The V gene is TRBV14, the J gene TRBJ2-5, with a tentative D call TRBD2 (6 bases). V was clipped by 1 base and J by 4 bases, with 16 bases between them. This CDR3 is 16 amino acids long. CDR1 is SGHDN, CDR2 FVKESK, per germline. This CDR3 reads CASSQGAGMPPETQYF. The CDR3 DNA follows: TGTGCCAGCAGCCAAGGGGCGGGAATGCCGCCAGAGACCCAGTACTTC. Based on the CDR3 plus reference TRBV14 and TRBJ2-5, the full variable domain is EAGVTQFPSHSVIEKGQTVTLRCDPISGHDNLYWYRRVMGKEIKFLLHFVKESKQDESGMPNNRFLAERTGGTYSTLKVQPAELEDSGVYFCASSQGAGMPPETQYFGPGTRLLVL.

The chain links TRBV7-6 to TRBJ2-7, with a weak D call TRBD2 (6 bases). The CDR3 runs 15 residues. From germline, CDR1 is SGHVS and CDR2 FNYEAQ. Trimming pared 0 bases from V and 7 bases from J, leaving 16 bases between. The CDR3 sequence is CASSLAGTPRGEQYF. CDR3 nucleotides: TGTGCCAGCAGCTTAGCGGGGACTCCAAGAGGAGAGCAGTACTTC.

This clonotype has just a few counts. DNA for the CDR3: TGCGCCAGCAGCGGCTTGGGACAGCTCCTCAGTGATGAGCAGTTCTTC. It specifies CASSGLGQLLSDEQFF. The chain links TRBV4-1 to TRBJ2-1; TRBD1 matches at 7 bases. The CDR3 runs 16 residues. Germline loops: CDR1 MGHRA, CDR2 YSYEKL. With 5 bases clipped from V and 8 bases from J, the junction kept 15 bases outside the gene matches.

V and J are TRBV5-6 and TRBJ1-5; D possibly corresponds to TRBD1 (6 bases). With 4 bases removed from V and 0 bases from J, the gap between germline ends came to 11 bases. From germline, CDR1 is SGHDT and CDR2 YYEEEE. The CDR3 loop spans 15 amino acids. The CDR3 nucleotides read TGTGCCAGCAGCAACAGGGAGAATAGCAATCAGCCCCAGCATTTT. Protein product: CASSNRENSNQPQHF.

This sequence joins TRBV2 and TRBJ2-5; weak D call: TRBD2 (5 bases). The germline CDR1 and CDR2 sequences are SNHLY and FYNNEI. The germline V and J ends were trimmed by 4 bases and 9 bases, with 12 bases remaining between them. The CDR3 has 12 residues. The CDR3 is CASSADSGPQYF. The CDR3, as DNA: TGTGCCAGCAGTGCGGACTCCGGTCCCCAGTACTTC. Full variable domain (rest looked up from reference TRBV2 and TRBJ2-5): EPEVTQTPSHQVTQMGQEVILRCVPISNHLYFYWYRQILGQKVEFLVSFYNNEISEKSEIFDDQFSVERPDGSNFTLKIRSTKLEDSAMYFCASSADSGPQYFGPGTRLLVL.

This clonotype was observed many times. V and J are TRBV5-1 and TRBJ1-6, with 7 bases identical to TRBD1. V shed 7 bases and J 3 bases; nucleotides not matched to a gene: 4. Germline lookup yields CDR1 SGHRS and CDR2 YFSETQ. This CDR3 has 14 amino acids. The CDR3 DNA reads TGCGCCAGCGGCACAGGGGACTATAATTCACCCCTCCACTTT. Translating it yields CASGTGDYNSPLHF.

This clonotype has a handful of counts. The chain uses TRBV12-3 or TRBV12-4 and TRBJ1-4; TRBD1 matches 10 bases. The J segment lost 1 base and the V segment lost 4 bases, leaving 6 bases of the junction unmatched. The CDR3 covers 17 residues. The CDR3 DNA sequence: TGTGCCAGCAGTTCTGGACGGACAGGGGGAACTAATGAAAAACTGTTTTTT. It yields the protein CASSSGRTGGTNEKLFF.

This clonotype has more than one count but fewer than ten. The CDR3 region is CASSLAGTPTDTQYF. CDR3 coding DNA: TGTGCCAGCAGTTTAGCTGGTACTCCCACAGATACGCAGTATTTT. The chain couples TRBV12-3 or TRBV12-4 to TRBJ2-3; D is unclear. CDR3 length: 15 residues. V was shortened by 0 bases and J by 2 bases, with 9 bases between the two germline ends.

The chain uses TRBV4-2 and TRBJ2-7; D remains unclear. V lost 2 bases and J lost 0, with 5 bases in between. Germline values: CDR1 LGHNA, CDR2 YNFKEQ. The CDR3 loop spans 13 amino acids. CDR3 in DNA: TGTGCCAGCAGCCAAACTAACTCCTACGAGCAGTACTTC. Translating gives CASSQTNSYEQYF.

This clonotype was seen more than once but under ten times. The rearrangement links TRBV20-1 to TRBJ2-1; 10 bases match TRBD2. Germline V lookup: CDR1 DFQATT, CDR2 SNEGSKA (reference sequence). The CDR3 spans 15 residues. V dropped 6 bases and J dropped 6; count of bases not matched to a gene: 11. The CDR3 DNA reads as TGCAGTGCCATGGGAAGCGGGAGGGCCCTCAATGAGCAGTTCTTC. Protein sequence: CSAMGSGRALNEQFF.

This clonotype appeared a few times. The chain is built from TRBV7-2 and TRBJ2-3, with TRBD2 identical over 8 bases. Germline V gene data show CDR1 as SGHTA and CDR2 as FQGNSA. The CDR3 is made up of 15 amino acids. After removal of 8 bases from V and 0 bases from J, the junction contained 7 bases not matched to a gene. CDR3 nucleotide sequence: TGTGCCAGCTCGAGCGGGGGATCTAGCACAGATACGCAGTATTTT. Translated: CASSSGGSSTDTQYF.

This clonotype showed up just a few times. V usage is TRBV5-1 and J usage is TRBJ2-6; TRBD1 agrees at 8 bases. J gave up 4 bases and V 4 bases, and 4 bases lay outside the gene matches. The CDR3 is made up of 15 amino acids. Per the germline V gene, CDR1 is SGHRS and CDR2 is YFSETQ. The CDR3 loop is CASSPRGQGANVLTF. The CDR3 DNA is TGCGCCAGCAGCCCCAGGGGGCAAGGGGCCAACGTCCTGACTTTC.

The CDR3 coding sequence is TGTGCCAGCAGCGGGGGACTGAATGACCCCACAGATACGCAGTATTTT. This gives the protein CASSGGLNDPTDTQYF. V and J are TRBV9 and TRBJ2-3; D possibly corresponds to TRBD2 (6 bases). The ends were cut back, 3 bases at V and 2 bases at J, with 16 bases in the middle. The CDR3 totals 16 residues. Germline lookup yields CDR1 SGDLS and CDR2 YYNGEE. The variable domain in full, with the rest retrieved from reference TRBV9 and TRBJ2-3, is DSGVTQTPKHLITATGQRVTLRCSPRSGDLSVYWYQQSLDQGLQFLIQYYNGEERAKGNILERFSAQQFPDLHSELNLSSLELGDSALYFCASSGGLNDPTDTQYFGPGTRLTVL.

This sequence joins TRBV20-1 and TRBJ2-7, with D possibly being TRBD1 (6 bases). With 4 bases removed from V and 2 bases from J, the gap between germline ends came to 12 bases. The CDR3 sequence is 13 residues long. Germline V lookup: CDR1 DFQATT, CDR2 SNEGSKA (reference sequence). The CDR3 nucleotides are TGCAGTGCTAAGGGGGACGGTACCTACGAGCAGTACTTC. Translating gives CSAKGDGTYEQYF.

This chain uses TRBV5-1 with TRBJ1-2; D gene uncertain. V was clipped by 7 bases and J by 7 bases, with 14 bases between them. This CDR3 has 12 amino acids. Germline V gives CDR1 SGHRS, CDR2 YFSETQ. DNA of the CDR3: TGCGCCAGCCAAAAGGCGGAGGGTGGCTACACCTTC. It specifies CASQKAEGGYTF.

This clonotype has more than one count but fewer than ten. The chain uses TRBV7-2 and TRBJ2-3; 8 nucleotides match TRBD1. V was clipped by 4 bases and J by 2 bases; unmatched bases: 2. Germline assignment: CDR1 SGHTA and CDR2 FQGNSA. The CDR3 consists of 14 residues. CDR3 DNA sequence: TGTGCCAGCAGCTGGGACAGGTACACAGATACGCAGTATTTT. It specifies CASSWDRYTDTQYF. The full variable domain, its missing parts supplied by reference TRBV7-2 and TRBJ2-3, is GAGVSQSPSNKVTEKGKDVELRCDPISGHTALYWYRQSLGQGLEFLIYFQGNSAPDKSGLPSDRFSAERTGGSVSTLTIQRTQQEDSAVYLCASSWDRYTDTQYFGPGTRLTVL.

The chain combines TRBV27 with TRBJ2-3, with a tentative D call TRBD2 (6 bases). Trimming removed 2 bases from V and 2 bases from J, with 8 bases in between. The CDR3 is 14 residues long. Per the germline V gene, CDR1 is MNHEY and CDR2 is SMNVEV (reference sequence). This CDR3 is CASSLLANTDTQYF. The CDR3, as DNA: TGTGCCAGCAGTTTACTAGCGAACACAGATACGCAGTATTTT.

The chain carries TRBV4-3 and TRBJ2-7; tentative D call: TRBD2 (6 bases). Germline CDR1 LGHNA, CDR2 YSLEER. The ends were cut back, 5 bases at V and 5 bases at J, with 13 bases in the middle. This CDR3 has 13 residues. The CDR3 bases are TGCGCCAGCAGCGAGCGGGTTTCTCACGAGCAGTACTTC. The encoded protein is CASSERVSHEQYF.

This clonotype was recorded a few times. The chain links TRBV6-1 to TRBJ1-1, with D perhaps TRBD1 (6 bases). Germline V gene sequence: CDR1 MNHNS, CDR2 SASEGT. V was cut by 7 bases and J by 0 bases, with 12 bases left in between. CDR3 size: 14 residues. CDR3 residues: CASTSGVLNTEAFF. In DNA form, the CDR3 reads TGTGCCAGCACGTCAGGGGTCCTGAACACTGAAGCTTTCTTT.

This clonotype came up once. V usage is TRBV29-1 and J usage is TRBJ1-4; D is perhaps TRBD1 (5 bases). Germline CDR1 is SQVTM and CDR2 is ANQGSEA. This CDR3 is built from 13 residues. With 4 bases removed from V and 8 bases from J, the gap between germline ends came to 14 bases. CDR3 amino acids: CSVGFDWGEKLFF. The CDR3 DNA reads as TGCAGCGTTGGGTTCGACTGGGGGGAAAAACTGTTTTTT.

This clonotype occurred a few times. The chain uses TRBV5-1 and TRBJ2-1; 10 bases fit TRBD2. Per germline, CDR1 SGHRS and CDR2 YFSETQ. V lost 4 bases to trimming and J lost 9 bases; unmatched junction nucleotides: 10. CDR3 size: 15 residues. CDR3 protein: CASSPLAGESSEQFF. The CDR3 coding sequence is TGCGCCAGCAGCCCGCTAGCGGGAGAAAGTAGTGAGCAGTTCTTC.

This clonotype was observed a handful of times. The chain is built from TRBV27 and TRBJ1-1; 9 bases align to TRBD1. CDR3 length equals 17 residues. Per the germline V gene, CDR1 is MNHEY and CDR2 is SMNVEV (reference sequence). With V trimmed by 7 bases and J by 11 bases, 23 bases remained unmatched. This CDR3 is CASTQTVVGQGKVQAFF. The CDR3 DNA is TGTGCCAGCACCCAGACTGTCGTGGGACAGGGAAAGGTTCAGGCTTTCTTT.

The chain links TRBV6-6 to TRBJ2-5; D perhaps matches TRBD2 (6 bases). The CDR3 loop spans 14 amino acids. The germline CDR1 and CDR2 sequences are MNHNY and SVGAGI (reference sequence). V was trimmed by 5 bases and J by 4 bases, leaving 14 bases between them. The CDR3 nucleotides are TGTGCCAGCAGTGCCCGGGACTCACGAGAGACCCAGTACTTC. Translating it yields CASSARDSRETQYF.

V gene TRBV6-6 combines with J gene TRBJ2-5, with TRBD2 identical over 12 bases. CDR1 MNHNY and CDR2 SVGAGI come from the germline V gene (reference sequence). The CDR3 has 15 amino acids. J gave up 2 bases and V 6 bases, and 4 bases lay outside the gene matches. The CDR3 bases are TGTGCCAGCAGACGGACTAGCGGGGCTCAAGAGACCCAGTACTTC. Amino acids: CASRRTSGAQETQYF.

This clonotype was detected only a few times. V and J are TRBV11-2 and TRBJ1-1, with 9 bases aligning to TRBD1. The CDR3 spans 17 residues. Germline CDR1 SGHAT, CDR2 FQNNGV. J gave up 0 bases and V 1 base, and 6 bases lay outside the gene matches. This chain's CDR3 is CASSLGGTGPMNTEAFF. The CDR3 DNA follows: TGTGCCAGCAGCTTAGGGGGGACAGGGCCTATGAACACTGAAGCTTTCTTT.

The chain uses TRBV7-6 and TRBJ1-1, with D possibly TRBD1 on 6 matching bases. The CDR3 has 14 amino acids. Trimming shortened V by 5 bases and J by 4 bases, and 14 bases separated the two germline ends. Germline V lookup: CDR1 SGHVS, CDR2 FNYEAQ. The CDR3 DNA sequence: TGTGCCAGCAGCGCAGCAGGAGGGGGCACTGAAGCTTTCTTT. The encoded protein is CASSAAGGGTEAFF.

A few counts support this clonotype. The chain combines TRBV7-9 with TRBJ2-7; 7 bases align to TRBD1. V dropped 1 base and J dropped 0; count of bases not matched to a gene: 3. This CDR3 contains 15 residues. CDR1 is SEHNR and CDR2 is FQNEAQ in the germline V gene (reference sequence). CDR3 amino acids: CASSLGGGTSYEQYF. The CDR3 DNA reads as TGTGCCAGCAGCTTAGGAGGGGGCACCTCCTACGAGCAGTACTTC.

V usage is TRBV7-6 and J usage is TRBJ2-6; 9 nucleotides align to TRBD1. Per the germline V gene, CDR1 is SGHVS and CDR2 is FNYEAQ. With 5 bases clipped from V and 1 base from J, the junction kept 6 bases outside the gene matches. The CDR3 length is 17 residues. The CDR3 DNA follows: TGTGCCAGCAGCCCTAGGACAGGGGTTTCTGGGGCCAACGTCCTGACTTTC. It yields the protein CASSPRTGVSGANVLTF.

The chain is built from TRBV20-1 and TRBJ2-1; D call uncertain. The ends were cut back, 0 bases at V and 2 bases at J, with 2 bases in the middle. The CDR3 is made up of 12 amino acids. Germline lookup yields CDR1 DFQATT and CDR2 SNEGSKA (reference sequence). The CDR3, as DNA: TGCAGTGCTAGAGATCCCTACAATGAGCAGTTCTTC. Translation: CSARDPYNEQFF.

V is TRBV5-5 and J is TRBJ1-1, with 7 positions matching TRBD1. V lost 4 bases, J lost 10 bases, and 16 bases stayed unmatched. In germline, CDR1 is SGHKS, CDR2 YYEKEE (reference sequence). This CDR3 contains 15 residues. The chain's CDR3 is CASSPETGFGSGAFF. In nucleotides, the CDR3 is TGTGCCAGCAGCCCAGAGACAGGGTTTGGATCTGGAGCTTTCTTT.

This clonotype was detected a few times. This sequence joins TRBV12-3 or TRBV12-4 and TRBJ2-3; either TRBD1 or TRBD2 may supply D (5 bases each). The CDR3 loop spans 15 amino acids. V was clipped by 3 bases and J by 3 bases, with 13 bases between them. The CDR3 loop reads CASSFRGRETDTQYF. CDR3 in DNA: TGTGCCAGCAGTTTCCGAGGCAGGGAGACAGATACGCAGTATTTT.